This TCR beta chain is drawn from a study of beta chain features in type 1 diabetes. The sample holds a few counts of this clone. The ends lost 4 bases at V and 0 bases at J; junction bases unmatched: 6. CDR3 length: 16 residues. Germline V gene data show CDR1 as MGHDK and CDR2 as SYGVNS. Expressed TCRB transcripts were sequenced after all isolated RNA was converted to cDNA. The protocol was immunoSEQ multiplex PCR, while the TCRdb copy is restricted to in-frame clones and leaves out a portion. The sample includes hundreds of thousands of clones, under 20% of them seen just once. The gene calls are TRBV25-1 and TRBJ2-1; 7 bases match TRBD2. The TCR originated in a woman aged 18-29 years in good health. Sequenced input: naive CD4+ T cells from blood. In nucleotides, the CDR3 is TGTGCCAGCAGTGGGGAGGGCCTCAGCTCCTACAATGAGCAGTTCTTC. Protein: CASSGEGLSSYNEQFF.